Included here is one TCR beta chain sequence, with context. Antigen unknown. Donors sampled were nominally healthy, though unrecorded immune exposures were likely. The germline CDR1 and CDR2 sequences are SGHRS and YFSETQ. This CDR3 comprises 17 residues. V lost 3 bases, J lost 5 bases, and 10 bases stayed unmatched. The sample comes from a study of cytomegalovirus exposure and HLA in healthy donors. Primers included in the PCR were 60 Vbeta and 13 Jbeta primers. The repertoire was sequenced with immunoSEQ multiplex PCR; TCRdb's copy has only in-frame clones and lacks some. The top ten clones hold around 5% of a sample with over 100,000 clones, 65% to 80% of them seen once. Study conclusions and caveats: Follow-up analysis later connected one missense variant in DCLRE1C with trimming of TCR beta V- and J-genes. The analysis excluded some indistinguishable V segments, including TRBV6-2 and TRBV6-3.

The chain is built from TRBV5-1 and TRBJ2-2; TRBD1 matches 10 bases. The sample consisted of PBMCs. The clonotype comes from a man in his thirties or forties in good health and CMV-seropositive. CDR3 region: CASSWPAGTGVTGELFF. The CDR3 bases are TGCGCCAGCAGCTGGCCTGCCGGGACAGGGGTTACCGGGGAGCTGTTTTTT.